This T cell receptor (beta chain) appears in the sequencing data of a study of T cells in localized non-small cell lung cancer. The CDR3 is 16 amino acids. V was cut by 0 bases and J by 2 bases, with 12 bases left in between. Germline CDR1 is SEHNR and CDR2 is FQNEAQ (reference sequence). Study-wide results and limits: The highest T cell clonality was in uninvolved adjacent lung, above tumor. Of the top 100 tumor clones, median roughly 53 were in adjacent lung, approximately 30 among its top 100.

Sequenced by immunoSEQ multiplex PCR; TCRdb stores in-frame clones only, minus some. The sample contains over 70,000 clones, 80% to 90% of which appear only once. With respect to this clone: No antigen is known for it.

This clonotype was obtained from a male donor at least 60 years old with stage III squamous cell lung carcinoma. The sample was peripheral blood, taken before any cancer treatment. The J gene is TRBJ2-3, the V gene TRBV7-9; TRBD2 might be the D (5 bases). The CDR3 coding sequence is TGTGCCAGCAGCTTAGCGAGGCAGGAGGCCACAGATACGCAGTATTTT. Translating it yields CASSLARQEATDTQYF.